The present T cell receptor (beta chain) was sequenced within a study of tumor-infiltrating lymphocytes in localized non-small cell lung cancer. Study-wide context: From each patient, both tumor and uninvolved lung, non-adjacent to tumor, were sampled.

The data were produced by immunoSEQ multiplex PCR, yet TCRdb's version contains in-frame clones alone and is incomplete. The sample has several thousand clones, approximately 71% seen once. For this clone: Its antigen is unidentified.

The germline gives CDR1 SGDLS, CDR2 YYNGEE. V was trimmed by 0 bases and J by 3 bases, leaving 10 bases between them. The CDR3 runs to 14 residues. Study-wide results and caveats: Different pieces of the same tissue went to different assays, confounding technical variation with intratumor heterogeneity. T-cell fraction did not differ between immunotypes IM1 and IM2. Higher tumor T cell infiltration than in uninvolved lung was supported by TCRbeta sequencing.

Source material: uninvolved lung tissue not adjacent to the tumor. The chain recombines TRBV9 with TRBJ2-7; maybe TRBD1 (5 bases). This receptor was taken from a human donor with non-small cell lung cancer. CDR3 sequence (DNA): TGTGCCAGCAGCGTAGGACAGAAAGGCTACGAGCAGTACTTC. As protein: CASSVGQKGYEQYF.